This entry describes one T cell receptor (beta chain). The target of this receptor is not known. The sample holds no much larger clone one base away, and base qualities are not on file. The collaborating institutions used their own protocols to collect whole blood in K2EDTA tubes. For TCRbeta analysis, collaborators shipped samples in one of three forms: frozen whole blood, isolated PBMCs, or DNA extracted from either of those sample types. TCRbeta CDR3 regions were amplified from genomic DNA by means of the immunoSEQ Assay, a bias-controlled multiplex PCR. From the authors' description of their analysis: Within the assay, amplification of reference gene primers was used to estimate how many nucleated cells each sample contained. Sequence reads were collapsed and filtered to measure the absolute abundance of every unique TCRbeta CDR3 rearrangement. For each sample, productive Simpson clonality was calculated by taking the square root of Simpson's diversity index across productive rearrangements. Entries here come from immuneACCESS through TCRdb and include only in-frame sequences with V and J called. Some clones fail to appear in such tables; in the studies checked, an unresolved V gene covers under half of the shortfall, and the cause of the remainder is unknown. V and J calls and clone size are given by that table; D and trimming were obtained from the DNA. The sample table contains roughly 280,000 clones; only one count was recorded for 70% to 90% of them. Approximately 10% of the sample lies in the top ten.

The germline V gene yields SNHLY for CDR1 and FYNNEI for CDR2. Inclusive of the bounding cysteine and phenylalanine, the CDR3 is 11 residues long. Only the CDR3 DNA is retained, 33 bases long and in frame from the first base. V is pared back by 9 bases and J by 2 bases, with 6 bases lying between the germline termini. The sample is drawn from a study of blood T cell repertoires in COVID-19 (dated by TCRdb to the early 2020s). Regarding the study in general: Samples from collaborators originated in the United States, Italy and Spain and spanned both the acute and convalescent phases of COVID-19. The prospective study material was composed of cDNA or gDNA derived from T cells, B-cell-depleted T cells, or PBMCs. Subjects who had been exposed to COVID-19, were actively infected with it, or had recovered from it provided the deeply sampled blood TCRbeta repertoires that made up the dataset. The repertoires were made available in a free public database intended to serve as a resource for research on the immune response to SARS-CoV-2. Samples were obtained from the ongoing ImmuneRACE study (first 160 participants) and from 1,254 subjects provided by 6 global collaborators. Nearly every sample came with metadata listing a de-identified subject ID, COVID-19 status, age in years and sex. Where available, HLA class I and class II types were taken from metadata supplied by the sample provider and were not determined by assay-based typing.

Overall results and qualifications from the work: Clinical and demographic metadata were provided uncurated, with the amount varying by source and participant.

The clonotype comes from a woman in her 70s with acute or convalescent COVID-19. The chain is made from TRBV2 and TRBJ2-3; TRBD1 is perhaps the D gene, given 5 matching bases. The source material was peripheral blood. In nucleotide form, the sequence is TGTGCCAGTGGGGCCACAGATACGCAGTATTTT. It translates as CASGATDTQYF.